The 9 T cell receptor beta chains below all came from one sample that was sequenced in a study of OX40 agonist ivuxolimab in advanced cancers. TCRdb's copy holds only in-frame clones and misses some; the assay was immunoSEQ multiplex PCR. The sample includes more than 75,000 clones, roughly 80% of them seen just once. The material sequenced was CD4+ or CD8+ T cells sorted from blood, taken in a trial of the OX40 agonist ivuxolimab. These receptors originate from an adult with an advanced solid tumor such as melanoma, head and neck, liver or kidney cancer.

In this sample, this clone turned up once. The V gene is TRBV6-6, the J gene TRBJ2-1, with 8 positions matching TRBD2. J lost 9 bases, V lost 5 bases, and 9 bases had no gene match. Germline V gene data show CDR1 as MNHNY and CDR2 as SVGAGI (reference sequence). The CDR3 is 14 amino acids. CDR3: CASSPGGQVGEQFF. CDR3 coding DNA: TGTGCCAGCAGTCCGGGGGGGCAGGTCGGTGAGCAGTTCTTC.

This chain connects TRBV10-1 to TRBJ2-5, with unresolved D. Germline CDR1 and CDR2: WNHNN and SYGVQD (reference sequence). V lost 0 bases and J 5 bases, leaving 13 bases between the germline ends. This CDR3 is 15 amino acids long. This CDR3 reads CASSESITPGETQYF. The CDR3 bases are TGCGCCAGCAGTGAGTCAATAACCCCCGGGGAGACCCAGTACTTC.

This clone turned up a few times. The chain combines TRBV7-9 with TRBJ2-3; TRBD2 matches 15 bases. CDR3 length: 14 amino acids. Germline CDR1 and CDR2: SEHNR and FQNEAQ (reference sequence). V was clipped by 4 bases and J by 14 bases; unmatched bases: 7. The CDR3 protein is CASSSPGLAGGRYF. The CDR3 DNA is TGTGCCAGCAGCTCCCCGGGACTAGCGGGGGGCCGGTATTTT.

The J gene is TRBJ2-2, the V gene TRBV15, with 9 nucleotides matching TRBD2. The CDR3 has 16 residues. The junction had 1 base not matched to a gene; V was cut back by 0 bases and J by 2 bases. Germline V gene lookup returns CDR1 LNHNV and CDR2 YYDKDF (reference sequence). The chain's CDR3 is CATSRELAGNTGELFF. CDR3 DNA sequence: TGTGCCACCAGCAGAGAACTAGCGGGCAACACCGGGGAGCTGTTTTTT.

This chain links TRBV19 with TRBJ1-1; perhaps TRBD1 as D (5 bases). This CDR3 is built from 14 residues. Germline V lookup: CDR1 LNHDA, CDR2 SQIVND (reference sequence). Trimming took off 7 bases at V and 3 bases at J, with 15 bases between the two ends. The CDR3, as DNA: TGTGCCAGTACCTGGGGCATGGGGGACACTGAAGCTTTCTTT. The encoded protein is CASTWGMGDTEAFF.

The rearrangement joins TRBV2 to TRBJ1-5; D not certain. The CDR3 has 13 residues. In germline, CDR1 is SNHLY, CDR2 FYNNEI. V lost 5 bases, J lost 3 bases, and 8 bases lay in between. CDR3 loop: CASSWGNNQPQHF. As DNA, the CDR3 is TGTGCCAGCAGTTGGGGTAACAATCAGCCCCAGCATTTT.

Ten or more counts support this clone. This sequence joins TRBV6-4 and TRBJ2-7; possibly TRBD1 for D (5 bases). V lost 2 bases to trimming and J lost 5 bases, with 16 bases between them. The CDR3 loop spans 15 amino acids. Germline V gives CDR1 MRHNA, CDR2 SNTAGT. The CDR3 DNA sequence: TGTGCCAGCAGTGACGGAACAGGATCCCCCGACGAGCAGTACGTC. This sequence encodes CASSDGTGSPDEQYV.

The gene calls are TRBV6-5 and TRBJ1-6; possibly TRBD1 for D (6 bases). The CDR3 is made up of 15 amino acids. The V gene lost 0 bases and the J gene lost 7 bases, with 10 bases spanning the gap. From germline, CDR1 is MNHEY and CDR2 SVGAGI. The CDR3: CASSYSDRQNSPLHF. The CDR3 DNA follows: TGTGCCAGCAGTTACTCAGACAGGCAGAATTCACCCCTCCACTTT.

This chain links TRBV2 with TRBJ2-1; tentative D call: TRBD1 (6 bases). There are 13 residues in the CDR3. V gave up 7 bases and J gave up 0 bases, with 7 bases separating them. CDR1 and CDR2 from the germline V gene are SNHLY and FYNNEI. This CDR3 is CASKQGSYNEQFF. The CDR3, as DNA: TGTGCCAGCAAACAGGGCTCCTACAATGAGCAGTTCTTC. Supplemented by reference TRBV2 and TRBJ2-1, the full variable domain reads EPEVTQTPSHQVTQMGQEVILRCVPISNHLYFYWYRQILGQKVEFLVSFYNNEISEKSEIFDDQFSVERPDGSNFTLKIRSTKLEDSAMYFCASKQGSYNEQFFGPGTRLTVL.